Presented here are 23 T cell receptor beta chains from one specimen sequenced in a study of shared clonotypes between healthy human individuals. CD8 cells regarded as naive lacked CD45RO, were positively chosen for CCR7, and omitted terminally differentiated effector memory CD45RA+ cells. Libraries were prepared by immunoSEQ multiplex PCR; TCRdb keeps only in-frame clonotypes and omits some of them. Of around 2,000,000 clones detected, about 95% appear once; the ten largest clones hold more than 0.95%. Sequencing used naive CD8+ T cells sorted from blood. Receptor source: a man aged 18-30 years in good health.

The V call is TRBV5-6, the J call TRBJ2-3; the match to TRBD1 covers 9 bases. The length of the CDR3 is 14 residues. The V gene's germline CDR1 is SGHDT and CDR2 YYEEEE. V was pared by 3 bases and J by 6 bases, with 5 bases of the junction left unmatched. The CDR3 nucleotides read TGTGCCAGCAGCTACGACAGGGGGGTGGATACGCAGTATTTT. It translates to CASSYDRGVDTQYF. Using reference TRBV5-6 and TRBJ2-3 for the parts outside the CDR3, the full variable domain is DAGVTQSPTHLIKTRGQQVTLRCSPKSGHDTVSWYQQALGQGPQFIFQYYEEEERQRGNFPDRFSGHQFPNYSSELNVNALLLGDSALYLCASSYDRGVDTQYFGPGTRLTVL.

The chain recombines TRBV5-6 with TRBJ2-2; D uncertain. In germline, CDR1 is SGHDT, CDR2 YYEEEE. V lost 3 bases to trimming and J lost 0 bases, with 3 bases between them. CDR3 length: 13 residues. CDR3 DNA sequence: TGTGCCAGCAGCTACGCGAACACCGGGGAGCTGTTTTTT. Translated: CASSYANTGELFF.

The chain employs TRBV4-3 and TRBJ1-5, with D possibly matching TRBD1 (5 bases). V lost 0 bases and J 2 bases, leaving 8 bases between the germline ends. CDR1 and CDR2 from the germline V gene are LGHNA and YSLEER. This CDR3 region has 15 residues. Here the CDR3 DNA reads TGCGCCAGCAGCCAAGAATGGGGGGGCAATCAGCCCCAGCATTTT. This sequence encodes CASSQEWGGNQPQHF.

The chain joins TRBV7-9 to TRBJ2-1; 8 nucleotides agree with TRBD2. Trimming removed 1 base from V and 2 bases from J; junction bases left unmatched: 4. This CDR3 contains 16 residues. Per germline, CDR1 SEHNR and CDR2 FQNEAQ (reference sequence). CDR3 sequence (DNA): TGTGCCAGCAGCTTAGTATTAGCGGGGACCTACAATGAGCAGTTCTTC. Encoded protein: CASSLVLAGTYNEQFF.

The chain is built from TRBV5-6 and TRBJ2-4; D gene ambiguous. Trimming cost V 0 bases and J 0 bases, with 10 bases left between them. This CDR3 contains 16 residues. Germline values: CDR1 SGHDT, CDR2 YYEEEE. The CDR3 DNA sequence: TGTGCCAGCAGCTTGGCCGGCAGTCTAGCCAAAAACATTCAGTACTTC. Translation gives CASSLAGSLAKNIQYF.

The CDR3 loop reads CASREGGSNEKLFF. The CDR3 bases are TGTGCCAGCAGGGAAGGGGGTAGTAATGAAAAACTGTTTTTT. The chain couples TRBV5-6 to TRBJ1-4, with a possible D match to TRBD1 (6 bases). Trimming took 5 bases from V and 4 from J, leaving 12 bases between them. Germline values: CDR1 SGHDT, CDR2 YYEEEE. The CDR3 is 14 residues long.

This clone was detected only a few times. The chain recombines TRBV29-1 with TRBJ2-1, with D perhaps TRBD1 (7 bases). The V and J ends lost 4 bases and 5 bases respectively, with 9 bases between them. Germline V gene lookup returns CDR1 SQVTM and CDR2 ANQGSEA. The CDR3 has 12 amino acids. In nucleotides, the CDR3 is TGCAGCGTTGCCAGGGGGGACAATGAGCAGTTCTTC. It specifies CSVARGDNEQFF.

V and J are TRBV10-3 and TRBJ2-2; 9 positions match TRBD1. The V gene end was trimmed by 3 bases and the J gene end by 6 bases; junction bases not matched to a gene: 8. This CDR3 is built from 16 residues. Germline values: CDR1 ENHRY, CDR2 SYGVKD. The CDR3 spells CAISETGGGWSGELFF. As DNA, the CDR3 is TGTGCCATCAGTGAAACAGGGGGCGGGTGGTCCGGGGAGCTGTTTTTT.

The chain joins TRBV19 to TRBJ1-2, with D hard to call. CDR1 LNHDA and CDR2 SQIVND come from the germline V gene (reference sequence). The CDR3 covers 14 residues. V lost 3 bases and J lost 3, with 11 bases in between. For the CDR3, the DNA is TGTGCCAGTAGTATTCCCCCAGGCTACTATGGCTACACCTTC. This encodes CASSIPPGYYGYTF.

The chain joins TRBV27 to TRBJ2-7, with TRBD1 matching 8 bases. There are 16 residues in the CDR3. Germline values: CDR1 MNHEY, CDR2 SMNVEV (reference sequence). V trimming: 6 bases; J trimming: 1 base; junction bases outside the gene matches: 11. CDR3 residues: CASSPDRGVMSYEQYF. CDR3 coding DNA: TGTGCCAGCAGCCCTGACAGGGGAGTCATGTCCTACGAGCAGTACTTC.

J is TRBJ2-1 and V is TRBV7-9, with a tentative D call TRBD2 (6 bases). V was trimmed by 8 bases and J by 3 bases, leaving 14 bases between them. The CDR3 is 14 residues long. The germline V gene encodes CDR1 SEHNR and CDR2 FQNEAQ (reference sequence). The CDR3 protein is CASFPGAIYNEQFF. The CDR3 DNA sequence: TGTGCCAGCTTTCCGGGAGCCATCTACAATGAGCAGTTCTTC.

CDR3 nucleotide sequence: TGCGCCAGCAGCCTCTCGATGGGGACCGTAATTAACTATGGCTACACCTTC. This gives the protein CASSLSMGTVINYGYTF. The chain links TRBV4-1 to TRBJ1-2, with a weak D call TRBD1 (5 bases). The CDR3 covers 17 residues. Trimming pared 4 bases from V and 1 base from J, leaving 19 bases between. Germline V gene data show CDR1 as MGHRA and CDR2 as YSYEKL.

Here the CDR3 reads CASSFWGTPEAFF. CDR3 DNA: TGCGCCAGCAGCTTCTGGGGGACCCCTGAAGCTTTCTTT. The chain couples TRBV5-1 to TRBJ1-1, with D possibly matching TRBD1 (5 bases). The V end was cut by 2 bases, the J end by 6 bases, with 11 bases between. Germline V CDR1 and CDR2: SGHRS, YFSETQ. CDR3 length: 13 residues.

The V gene is TRBV27, the J gene TRBJ2-1; 8 bases are a match to TRBD2. After removal of 5 bases from V and 2 bases from J, the junction contained 11 bases not matched to a gene. The germline gives CDR1 MNHEY, CDR2 SMNVEV (reference sequence). The CDR3 consists of 17 residues. The CDR3 protein is CASSRGPGAGAYNEQFF. The CDR3, as DNA: TGTGCCAGCAGTAGGGGTCCGGGAGCGGGGGCCTACAATGAGCAGTTCTTC.

The chain links TRBV4-3 to TRBJ2-1, with 8 bases matching TRBD1. This CDR3 is 17 amino acids long. The germline V gene encodes CDR1 LGHNA and CDR2 YSLEER. Trimming at V came to 0 bases and at J to 6 bases, leaving 10 bases not matched to a gene. CDR3 region: CASSQDAAGGIGNEQFF. Here the CDR3 DNA reads TGCGCCAGCAGCCAAGATGCGGCAGGGGGCATTGGCAATGAGCAGTTCTTC.

The V and J genes are TRBV6-1 and TRBJ2-7; D unresolved. This CDR3 has 14 residues. The V end lost 2 bases, the J end lost 3 bases, and 11 bases lay between the germline ends. Germline CDR1 MNHNS, CDR2 SASEGT. DNA of the CDR3: TGTGCCAGCAGTGAACTGGCATTACGCTACGAGCAGTACTTC. It specifies CASSELALRYEQYF.

This clone was counted once. The chain combines TRBV6-5 with TRBJ1-2, with D unclear. The CDR3 is 14 amino acids. Trimming pared 0 bases from V and 4 bases from J, leaving 9 bases between. CDR1 and CDR2 from the germline V gene are MNHEY and SVGAGI. CDR3 in DNA: TGTGCCAGCAGTTACTCGAGCTTTAGCTATGGCTACACCTTC. Amino acids: CASSYSSFSYGYTF.

V gene TRBV29-1 combines with J gene TRBJ1-1; D not resolved. From germline, CDR1 is SQVTM and CDR2 ANQGSEA. The CDR3 length is 14 residues. Trimming shortened V by 0 bases and J by 7 bases, and 15 bases separated the two germline ends. The CDR3 here is CSVEESGRDYEAFF. CDR3 nucleotide sequence: TGCAGCGTTGAAGAATCGGGCCGAGACTATGAAGCTTTCTTT. The full variable domain, completed using reference TRBV29-1 and TRBJ1-1, is SAVISQKPSRDICQRGTSLTIQCQVDSQVTMMFWYRQQPGQSLTLIATANQGSEATYESGFVIDKFPISRPNLTFSTLTVSNMSPEDSSIYLCSVEESGRDYEAFFGQGTRLTVV.

The CDR3 sequence: CASSIQGFTDTQYF. Here the CDR3 DNA reads TGTGCCAGCAGCATACAGGGTTTCACAGATACGCAGTATTTT. V is TRBV9 and J is TRBJ2-3; possibly TRBD1 for D (6 bases). The germline V and J ends were trimmed by 4 bases and 2 bases, with 11 bases remaining between them. The CDR3 runs 14 residues. In germline, CDR1 is SGDLS, CDR2 YYNGEE.

This clone was seen just once. The chain has TRBV9 and TRBJ2-5; 9 positions agree with TRBD1. The J call may be faulty, since TRBJ2-7 better matches the DNA end. CDR3 length: 14 residues. The germline gives CDR1 SGDLS, CDR2 YYNGEE. The CDR3 coding sequence is TGTGCCAGCAGCGCCGGACAGGGGTACTACGAGCAGTACTTC. This translates into CASSAGQGYYEQYF.

The rearrangement uses TRBV6-5 and TRBJ2-7; a possible D gene is TRBD1 (5 bases). In germline, CDR1 is MNHEY, CDR2 SVGAGI. Trimming left V 2 bases short and J 4 bases short, with 18 bases between. The CDR3 is made up of 16 amino acids. The CDR3 DNA reads as TGTGCCAGCAGTTACCAGGCGGCGGACACACCTTACGAGCAGTACTTC. It yields the protein CASSYQAADTPYEQYF.

The chain is built from TRBV5-6 and TRBJ2-5; D may be TRBD1 (5 bases). Trimming stripped 2 bases from V and 3 bases from J, with 14 bases between. The germline CDR1 and CDR2 sequences are SGHDT and YYEEEE. The CDR3 is 15 residues long. The CDR3 nucleotides read TGTGCCAGCAGCTTTTCCGGCAGGGCGGAAGAGACCCAGTACTTC. This gives the protein CASSFSGRAEETQYF.

The rearrangement links TRBV11-2 to TRBJ2-2; perhaps TRBD1 as D (6 bases). Trimming pared 2 bases from V and 0 bases from J, leaving 13 bases between. CDR1 and CDR2 from the germline V gene are SGHAT and FQNNGV. This CDR3 comprises 17 residues. The CDR3 sequence: CASSLSPGAPNTGELFF. The CDR3 coding sequence is TGTGCCAGCAGCTTAAGTCCAGGGGCCCCGAACACCGGGGAGCTGTTTTTT.